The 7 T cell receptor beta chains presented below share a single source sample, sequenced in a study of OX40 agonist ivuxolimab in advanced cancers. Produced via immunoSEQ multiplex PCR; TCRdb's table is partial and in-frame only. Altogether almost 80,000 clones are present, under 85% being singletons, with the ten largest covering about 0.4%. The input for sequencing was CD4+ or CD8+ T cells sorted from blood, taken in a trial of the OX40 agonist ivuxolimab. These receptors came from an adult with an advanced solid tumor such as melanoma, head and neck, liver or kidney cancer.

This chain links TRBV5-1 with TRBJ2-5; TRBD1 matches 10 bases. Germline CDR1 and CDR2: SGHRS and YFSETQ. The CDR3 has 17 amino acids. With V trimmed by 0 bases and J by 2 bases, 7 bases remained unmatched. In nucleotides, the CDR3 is TGCGCCAGCAGCTTGGCCACTCGGACAGGGGGTCAAGAGACCCAGTACTTC. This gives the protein CASSLATRTGGQETQYF.

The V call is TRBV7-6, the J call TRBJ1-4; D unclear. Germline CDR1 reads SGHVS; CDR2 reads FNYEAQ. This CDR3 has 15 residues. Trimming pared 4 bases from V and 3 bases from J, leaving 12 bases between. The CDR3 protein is CASSSEASANEKLFF. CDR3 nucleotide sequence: TGTGCCAGCAGCTCGGAGGCGTCAGCTAATGAAAAACTGTTTTTT.

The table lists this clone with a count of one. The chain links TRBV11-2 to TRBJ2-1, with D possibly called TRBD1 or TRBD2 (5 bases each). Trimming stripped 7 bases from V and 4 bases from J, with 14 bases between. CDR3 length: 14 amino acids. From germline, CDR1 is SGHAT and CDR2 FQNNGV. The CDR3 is CASKPWGGYNEQFF. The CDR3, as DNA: TGTGCCAGCAAGCCCTGGGGCGGGTACAATGAGCAGTTCTTC.

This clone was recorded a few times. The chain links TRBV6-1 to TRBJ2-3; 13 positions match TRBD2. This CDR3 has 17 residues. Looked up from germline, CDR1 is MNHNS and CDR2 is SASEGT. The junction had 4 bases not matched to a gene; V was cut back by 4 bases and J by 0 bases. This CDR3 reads CASSVVLAGGSTDTQYF. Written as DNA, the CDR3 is TGTGCCAGCAGTGTTGTACTAGCGGGGGGGAGCACAGATACGCAGTATTTT.

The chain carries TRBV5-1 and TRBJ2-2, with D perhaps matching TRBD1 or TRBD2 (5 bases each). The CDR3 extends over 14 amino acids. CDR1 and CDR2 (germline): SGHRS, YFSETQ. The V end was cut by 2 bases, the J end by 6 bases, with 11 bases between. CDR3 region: CASSFIEGSGELFF. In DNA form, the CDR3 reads TGCGCCAGCAGCTTTATAGAGGGGTCCGGGGAGCTGTTTTTT. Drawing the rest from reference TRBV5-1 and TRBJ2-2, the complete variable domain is KAGVTQTPRYLIKTRGQQVTLSCSPISGHRSVSWYQQTPGQGLQFLFEYFSETQRNKGNFPGRFSGRQFSNSRSEMNVSTLELGDSALYLCASSFIEGSGELFFGEGSRLTVL.

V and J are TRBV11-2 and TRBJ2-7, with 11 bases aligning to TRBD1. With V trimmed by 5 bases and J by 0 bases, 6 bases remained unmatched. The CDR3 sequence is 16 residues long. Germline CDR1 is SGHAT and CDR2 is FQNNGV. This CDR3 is CASSPGTGGLSYEQYV. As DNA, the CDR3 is TGTGCCAGCAGCCCGGGGACAGGGGGACTCTCCTACGAGCAGTACGTC.

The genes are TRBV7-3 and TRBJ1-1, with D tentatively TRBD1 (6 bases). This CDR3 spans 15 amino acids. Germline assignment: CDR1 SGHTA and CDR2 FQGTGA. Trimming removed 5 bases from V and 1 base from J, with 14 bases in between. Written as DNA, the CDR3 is TGTGCCAGCAGCCTCGCAGGGGCCGGGAACACTGAAGCTTTCTTT. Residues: CASSLAGAGNTEAFF.